This T cell receptor (beta chain) stems from a study of long-term antiretroviral therapy in people with HIV. Study at large: The immediate-ART recommendation dates to 2015, and the earliest samples predate it by about a decade.

The run of the v3.0 immunoSEQ assay was at survey level. Assay: immunoSEQ multiplex PCR; the TCRdb copy retains only in-frame clones and omits some. The table has 7,700 or so clones, 81% seen once. Concerning this clone: Its antigen is still unknown.

Study-level results: Diversity remained lower than transplant donor controls, even though it increased after ART.

Treated in the United States were all of the participants with HIV. This sequence was found in a man aged 35 to 55 with HIV. The sequencing used unsorted PBMCs, collected about 2.5 years before starting antiretroviral therapy.

DNA for the CDR3: TGTGCCAGCAGTCTCCTCCCTGGGAGCAATGAGCAGTTCTTC. Translating gives CASSLLPGSNEQFF. V is TRBV28 and J is TRBJ2-1, with D tentatively TRBD2 (5 bases). Deletions cut 5 bases from V and 6 bases from J, with 14 bases between. The V gene's germline CDR1 is MDHEN and CDR2 SYDVKM. The CDR3 consists of 14 residues.